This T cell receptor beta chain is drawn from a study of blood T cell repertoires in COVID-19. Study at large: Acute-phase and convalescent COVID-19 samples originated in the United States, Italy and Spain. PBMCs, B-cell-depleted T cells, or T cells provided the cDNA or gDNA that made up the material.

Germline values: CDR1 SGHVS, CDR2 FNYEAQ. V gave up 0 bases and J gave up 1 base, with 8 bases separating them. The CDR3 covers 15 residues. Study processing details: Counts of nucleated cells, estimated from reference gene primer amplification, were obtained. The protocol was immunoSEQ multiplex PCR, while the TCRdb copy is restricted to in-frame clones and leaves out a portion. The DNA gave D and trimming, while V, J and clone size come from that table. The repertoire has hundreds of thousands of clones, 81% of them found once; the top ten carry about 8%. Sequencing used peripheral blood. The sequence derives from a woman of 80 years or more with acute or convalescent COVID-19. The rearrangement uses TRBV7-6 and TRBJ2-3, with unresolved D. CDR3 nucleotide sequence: TGTGCCAGCAGCTTAGCTCCACAAGGCACAGATACGCAGTATTTT. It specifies CASSLAPQGTDTQYF.